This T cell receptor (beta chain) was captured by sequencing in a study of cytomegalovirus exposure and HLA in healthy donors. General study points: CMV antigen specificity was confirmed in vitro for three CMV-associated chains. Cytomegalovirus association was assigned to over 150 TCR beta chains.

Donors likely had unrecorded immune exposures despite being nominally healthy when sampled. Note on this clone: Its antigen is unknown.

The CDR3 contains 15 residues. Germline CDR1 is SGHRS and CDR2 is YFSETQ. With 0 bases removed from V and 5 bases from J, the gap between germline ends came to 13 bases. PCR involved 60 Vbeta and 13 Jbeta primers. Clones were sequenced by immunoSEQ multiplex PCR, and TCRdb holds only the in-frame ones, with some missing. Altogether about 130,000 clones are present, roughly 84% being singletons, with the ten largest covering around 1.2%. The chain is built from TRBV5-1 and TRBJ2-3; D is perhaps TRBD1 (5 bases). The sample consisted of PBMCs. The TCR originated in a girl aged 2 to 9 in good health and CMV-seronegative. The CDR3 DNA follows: TGCGCCAGCAGCTTGGATGGGGCCCCTGAAGATACGCAGTATTTT. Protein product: CASSLDGAPEDTQYF.